This section outlines one T cell receptor beta chain sequence together with its context. Its antigen is undetermined. This sample is part of a study of Tregs in tolerant kidney transplant recipients. Study-wide points: Activated donor B cell expansion appeared to reveal the most relevant donor-specific TCRbeta repertoire. Biological reproducibility was not directly addressed, but technical replication error appeared minimal. Few patients were studied, so findings need validation in larger groups.

Unstimulated regulatory T cells (CD4+CD25+CD127-), CD4+CD25- non-regulatory cells, CD4 and CD8 cells were FACS-sorted from thawed PBMCs. Libraries were prepared by immunoSEQ multiplex PCR; TCRdb keeps only in-frame clonotypes and omits some of them. The data show about 68,000 clones, around 83% seen once. The TCR sequence derives from a human donor in good health. Sequencing input: CD4+ T cells from blood.

The CDR3 here is CSTTAYNEQFF. As DNA, the CDR3 is TGCAGCACTACAGCCTACAATGAGCAGTTCTTC. The chain couples TRBV29-1 to TRBJ2-1; D unresolved. Germline lookup yields CDR1 SQVTM and CDR2 ANQGSEA. V lost 8 bases, J lost 2 bases, and 7 bases lay in between. The CDR3 totals 11 residues.